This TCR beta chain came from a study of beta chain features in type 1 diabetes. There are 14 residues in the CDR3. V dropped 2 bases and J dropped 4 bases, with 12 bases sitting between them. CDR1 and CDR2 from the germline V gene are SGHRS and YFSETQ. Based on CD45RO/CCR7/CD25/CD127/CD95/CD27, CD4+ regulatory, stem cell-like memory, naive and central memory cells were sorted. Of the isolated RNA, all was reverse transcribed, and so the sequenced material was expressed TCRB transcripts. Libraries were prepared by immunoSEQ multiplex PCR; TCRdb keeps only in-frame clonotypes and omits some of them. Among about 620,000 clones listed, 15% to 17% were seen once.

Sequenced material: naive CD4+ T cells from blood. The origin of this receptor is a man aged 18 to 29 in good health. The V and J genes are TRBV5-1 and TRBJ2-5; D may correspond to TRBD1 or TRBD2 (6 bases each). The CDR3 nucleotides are TGCGCCAGCAGCTTCGGGGGCAGCGTAGAGACCCAGTACTTC. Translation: CASSFGGSVETQYF.